This T cell receptor (beta chain) was sequenced during a study of cytomegalovirus exposure and HLA in healthy donors. Study details: The 120 or so validation repertoires used a platform that matched the one used for the 500 to 700 first-cohort repertoires, as a later analysis reported. Study conclusions and caveats: Reportedly, diagnosis of cytomegalovirus status by the classifier showed high specificity and sensitivity. Investigators reported under 200 TCR beta chains as tied to cytomegalovirus. That first-cohort TCR clusters tended to co-occur in the 100 to 150 validation repertoires was found in a later analysis.

Trimming cost V 2 bases and J 7 bases; bases outside gene matches: 7. This CDR3 has 14 residues. The germline gives CDR1 MNHEY, CDR2 SVGAGI. Points on this clone: Its antigen is still unknown.

This table comes from immunoSEQ multiplex PCR, and its TCRdb copy is limited to in-frame clones, with some not included. The data show 130,000 to 150,000 clones, around 90% seen once. The sequenced sample was PBMCs. The sequence came from a woman aged 25-40 years in good health and CMV-seropositive. The chain has TRBV6-5 and TRBJ2-7; 8 bases agree with TRBD1. The CDR3 reads CASSYGQGKIEQYF. The DNA for the CDR3 is TGTGCCAGCAGTTACGGACAGGGAAAGATAGAGCAGTACTTC.